The clone carrying this TCR beta chain has only a few counts. Its antigen is as yet unknown. The CDR3 runs to 14 residues. V gave up 1 base and J gave up 4 bases, with 7 bases separating them. Germline V lookup: CDR1 LGHDT, CDR2 YNNKEL (reference sequence). Previously described methods and listed TCR primers were employed for the bulk TCR libraries. TCRdb redid the calling of the PCR reads with MiXCR, one entry per CDR3 protein. The sample has around 470,000 distinct CDR3 sequences; 25% are singletons. This entry belongs to a study of molecular identifiers for immune sequencing clone quantification. Study-level points and caveats: The share of molecules held by clones above 20 RNA copies was over 98% in effector cells and under 1% in naive cells.

Sorted cell numbers of roughly 17,000 to 1,100,000, with 10%, 30% or 50% RNA, served as input for naive CD8 libraries. This TCR came from a human donor in good health. Some libraries in this study had Jurkat cell RNA spiked in. The chain links TRBV3-1 to TRBJ2-2; D is uncertain. The sequencing input was naive CD8+ T cells from blood, with Jurkat cell RNA spiked in. Subset here: FACS-sorted CD8+CD4-CCR7+CD45RA+ naive T cells. This chain's CDR3 is CASSQVDATGELFF. In DNA, the CDR3 is TGTGCCAGCAGCCAAGTGGACGCCACCGGGGAGCTGTTTTTT.